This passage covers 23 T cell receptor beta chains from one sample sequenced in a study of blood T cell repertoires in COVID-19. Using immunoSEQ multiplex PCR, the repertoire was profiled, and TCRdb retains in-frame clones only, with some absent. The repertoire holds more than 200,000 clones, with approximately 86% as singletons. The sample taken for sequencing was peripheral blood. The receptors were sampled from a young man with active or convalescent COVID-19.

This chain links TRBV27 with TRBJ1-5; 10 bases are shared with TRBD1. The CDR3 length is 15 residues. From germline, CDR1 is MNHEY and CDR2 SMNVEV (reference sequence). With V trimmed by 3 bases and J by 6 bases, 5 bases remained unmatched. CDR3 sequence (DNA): TGTGCCAGCAGTTTCCGACAGGGGGCTTCTCAGCCCCAGCATTTT. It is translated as CASSFRQGASQPQHF.

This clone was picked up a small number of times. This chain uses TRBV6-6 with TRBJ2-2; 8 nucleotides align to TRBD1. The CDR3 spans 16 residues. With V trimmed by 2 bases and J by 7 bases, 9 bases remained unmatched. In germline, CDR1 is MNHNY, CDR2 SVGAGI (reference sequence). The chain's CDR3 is CASSYTDRGVNGELFF. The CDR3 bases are TGTGCCAGCAGTTACACCGACAGGGGAGTAAACGGGGAGCTGTTTTTT.

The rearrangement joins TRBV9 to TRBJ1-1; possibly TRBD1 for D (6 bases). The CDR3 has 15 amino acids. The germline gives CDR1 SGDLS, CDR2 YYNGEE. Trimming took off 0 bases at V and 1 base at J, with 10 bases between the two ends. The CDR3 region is CASSVATGRNTEAFF. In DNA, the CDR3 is TGTGCCAGCAGCGTAGCTACAGGGAGGAACACTGAAGCTTTCTTT.

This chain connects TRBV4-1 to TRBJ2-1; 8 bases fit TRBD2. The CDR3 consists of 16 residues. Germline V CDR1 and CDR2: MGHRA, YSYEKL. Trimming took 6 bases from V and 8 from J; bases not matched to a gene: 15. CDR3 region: CASSHNPGLGVDEQFF. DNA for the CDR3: TGCGCCAGCAGTCATAATCCGGGACTAGGAGTCGATGAGCAGTTCTTC.

CDR3 sequence (DNA): TGCGCCAGCAGCAAGGGGACAGTCGATAGCAATCAGCCCCAGCATTTT. Encoded protein: CASSKGTVDSNQPQHF. The chain uses TRBV5-1 and TRBJ1-5, with 7 nucleotides matching TRBD1. V shed 4 bases, J shed 0 bases, and the junction held 7 bases outside the gene matches. This CDR3 is 16 amino acids long. CDR1 and CDR2 (germline): SGHRS, YFSETQ.

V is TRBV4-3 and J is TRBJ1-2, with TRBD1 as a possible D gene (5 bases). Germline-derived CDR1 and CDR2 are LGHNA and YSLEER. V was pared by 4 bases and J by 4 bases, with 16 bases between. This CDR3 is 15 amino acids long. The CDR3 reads CASSLLAGDPYGYTF. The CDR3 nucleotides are TGCGCCAGCAGCCTACTGGCGGGGGACCCCTATGGCTACACCTTC.

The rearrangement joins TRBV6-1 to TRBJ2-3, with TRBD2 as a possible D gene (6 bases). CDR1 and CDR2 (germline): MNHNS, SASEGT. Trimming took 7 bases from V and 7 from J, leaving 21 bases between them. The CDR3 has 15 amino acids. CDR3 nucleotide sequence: TGTGCCAGCAACACACCGGGTCGGGGGAAACATACGCAGTATTTT. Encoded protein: CASNTPGRGKHTQYF.

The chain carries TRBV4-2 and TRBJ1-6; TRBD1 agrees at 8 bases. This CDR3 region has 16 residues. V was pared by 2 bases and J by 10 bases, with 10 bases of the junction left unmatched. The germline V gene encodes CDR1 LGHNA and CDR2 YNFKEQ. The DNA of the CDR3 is TGTGCCAGCAGCCAAACAACAGGGGGTTCAGAATCACCCCTCCACTTT. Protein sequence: CASSQTTGGSESPLHF.

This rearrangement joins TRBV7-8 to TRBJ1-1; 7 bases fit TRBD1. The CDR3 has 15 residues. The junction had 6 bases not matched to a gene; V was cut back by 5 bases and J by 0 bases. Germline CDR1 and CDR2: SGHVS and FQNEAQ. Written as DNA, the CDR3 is TGTGCCAGCAGCCGAACAGGGGAAATGAACACTGAAGCTTTCTTT. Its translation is CASSRTGEMNTEAFF.

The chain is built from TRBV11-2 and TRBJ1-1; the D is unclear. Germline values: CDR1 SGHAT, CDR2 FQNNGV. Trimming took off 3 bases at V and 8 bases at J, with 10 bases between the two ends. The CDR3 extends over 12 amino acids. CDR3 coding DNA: TGTGCCAGCAGCTTGTACCGGCGGGAAGCTTTCTTT. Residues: CASSLYRREAFF.

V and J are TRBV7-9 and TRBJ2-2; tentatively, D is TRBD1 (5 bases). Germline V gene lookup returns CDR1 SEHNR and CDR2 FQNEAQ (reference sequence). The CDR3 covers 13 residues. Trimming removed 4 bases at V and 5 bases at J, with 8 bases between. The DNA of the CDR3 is TGTGCCAGCAGCTCAGGGTTGACCGGGGAGCTGTTTTTT. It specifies CASSSGLTGELFF.

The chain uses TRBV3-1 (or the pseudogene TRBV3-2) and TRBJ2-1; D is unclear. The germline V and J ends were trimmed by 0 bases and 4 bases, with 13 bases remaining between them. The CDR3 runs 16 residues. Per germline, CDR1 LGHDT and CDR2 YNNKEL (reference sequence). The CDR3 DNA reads TGTGCCAGCAGCCAAGAGAGGATAGTTAAATACAATGAGCAGTTCTTC. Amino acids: CASSQERIVKYNEQFF.

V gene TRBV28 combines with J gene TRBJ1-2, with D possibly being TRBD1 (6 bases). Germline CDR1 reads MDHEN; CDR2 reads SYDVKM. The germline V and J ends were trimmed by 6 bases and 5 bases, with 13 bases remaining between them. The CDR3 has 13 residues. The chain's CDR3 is CASRTPGEYGYTF. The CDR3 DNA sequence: TGTGCCAGCAGGACACCAGGGGAGTATGGCTACACCTTC.

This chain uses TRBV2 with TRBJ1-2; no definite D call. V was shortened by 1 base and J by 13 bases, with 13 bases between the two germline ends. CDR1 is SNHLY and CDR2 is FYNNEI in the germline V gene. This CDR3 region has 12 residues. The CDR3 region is CASSEVHSSSTF. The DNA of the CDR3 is TGTGCCAGCAGTGAAGTTCACAGTTCCTCCACCTTC.

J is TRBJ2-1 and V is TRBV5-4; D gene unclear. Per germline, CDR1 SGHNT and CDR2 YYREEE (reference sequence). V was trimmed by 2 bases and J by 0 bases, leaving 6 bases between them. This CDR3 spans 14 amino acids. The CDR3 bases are TGTGCCAGCAGCTTCAGGTCCTCCTACAATGAGCAGTTCTTC. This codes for CASSFRSSYNEQFF.

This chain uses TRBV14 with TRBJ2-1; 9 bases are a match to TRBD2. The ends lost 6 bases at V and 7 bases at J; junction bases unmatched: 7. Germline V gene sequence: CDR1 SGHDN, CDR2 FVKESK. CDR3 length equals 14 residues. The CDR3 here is CASSGLANSNEQFF. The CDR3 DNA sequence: TGTGCCAGCAGTGGACTAGCGAACTCTAATGAGCAGTTCTTC.

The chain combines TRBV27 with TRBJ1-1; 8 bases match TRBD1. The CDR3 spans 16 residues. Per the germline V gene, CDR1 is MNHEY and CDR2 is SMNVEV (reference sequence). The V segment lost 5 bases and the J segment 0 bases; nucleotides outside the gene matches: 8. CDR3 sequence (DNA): TGTGCCAGCAGTGGGGACAGGCCAGCGATGAACACTGAAGCTTTCTTT. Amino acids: CASSGDRPAMNTEAFF.

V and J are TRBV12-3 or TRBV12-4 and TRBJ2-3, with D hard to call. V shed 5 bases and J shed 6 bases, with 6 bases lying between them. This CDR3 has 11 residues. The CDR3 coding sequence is TGTGCCAGCAGTGTACTTGATACGCAGTATTTT. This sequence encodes CASSVLDTQYF.

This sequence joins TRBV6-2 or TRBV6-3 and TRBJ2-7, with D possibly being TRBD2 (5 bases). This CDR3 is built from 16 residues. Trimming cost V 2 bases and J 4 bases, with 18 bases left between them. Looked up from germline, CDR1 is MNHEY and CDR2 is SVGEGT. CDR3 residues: CASSYLGGWVGYEQYF. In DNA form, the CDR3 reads TGTGCCAGCAGTTACCTAGGAGGATGGGTAGGGTACGAGCAGTACTTC.

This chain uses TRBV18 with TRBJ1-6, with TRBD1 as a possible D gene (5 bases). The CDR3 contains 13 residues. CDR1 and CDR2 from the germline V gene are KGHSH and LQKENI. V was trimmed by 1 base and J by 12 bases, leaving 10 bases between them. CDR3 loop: CASSPRQFEPLHF. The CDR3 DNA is TGTGCCAGCTCACCACGACAGTTCGAACCCCTCCACTTT.

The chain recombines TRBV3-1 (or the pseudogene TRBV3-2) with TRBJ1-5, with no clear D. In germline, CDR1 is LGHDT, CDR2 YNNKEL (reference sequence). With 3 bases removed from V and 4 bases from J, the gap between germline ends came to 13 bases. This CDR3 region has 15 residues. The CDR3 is CASSQPTRHNQPQHF. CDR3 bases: TGTGCCAGCAGCCAGCCGACACGCCATAATCAGCCCCAGCATTTT.

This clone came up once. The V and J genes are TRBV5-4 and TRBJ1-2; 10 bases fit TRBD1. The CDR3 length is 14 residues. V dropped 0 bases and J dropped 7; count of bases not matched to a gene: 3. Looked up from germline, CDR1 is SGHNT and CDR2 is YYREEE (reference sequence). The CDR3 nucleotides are TGTGCCAGCAGCTTGGTGACAGGGGGCGGTGGCTACACCTTC. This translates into CASSLVTGGGGYTF.

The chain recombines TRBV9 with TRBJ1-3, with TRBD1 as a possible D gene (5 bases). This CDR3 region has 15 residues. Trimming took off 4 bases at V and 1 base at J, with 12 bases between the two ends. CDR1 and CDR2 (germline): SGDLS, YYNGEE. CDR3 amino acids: CASSTHDSSGNTIYF. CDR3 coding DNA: TGTGCCAGCAGCACACACGACAGTTCTGGAAACACCATATATTTT.